The text below deals with one T cell receptor beta chain. Only a few counts were recorded for this clone. Its antigen target is currently unknown. The sample holds no much larger clone one base away, and base qualities are not on file. This sample is part of a study of blood T cell repertoires in COVID-19 (dated by TCRdb to about 2020). Broadly, across the study: Samples from collaborators originated in the United States, Italy and Spain and spanned both the acute and convalescent phases of COVID-19. The prospective study material was composed of cDNA or gDNA derived from T cells, B-cell-depleted T cells, or PBMCs. Subjects who had been exposed to COVID-19, were actively infected with it, or had recovered from it provided the deeply sampled blood TCRbeta repertoires that made up the dataset. A freely available public database, intended as a resource for researchers studying the immune response to SARS-CoV-2, is where the repertoires were released. Samples were obtained from the ongoing ImmuneRACE study (first 160 participants) and from some 1,300 subjects provided by 6 global collaborators. Nearly every sample came with metadata listing a de-identified subject ID, COVID-19 status, age in years and sex. Where HLA class I and class II types were available, the types were taken from metadata supplied by the sample provider, not from assay-based typing.

Whole blood was collected in K2EDTA tubes by collaborating institutions according to the institutions' own protocols. Collaborator samples were shipped for TCRbeta analysis as frozen whole blood, isolated PBMCs, or DNA extracted from either sample type. The junction shows trimming of 3 bases on V and 6 bases on J, plus 11 bases between the germline ends. Its CDR3 holds 13 amino acids, cysteine through phenylalanine. CDR3 DNA is the only sequence kept; it has 39 bases, read in frame from the first base. TCRbeta CDR3 regions were amplified from genomic DNA by means of the immunoSEQ Assay, a bias-controlled multiplex PCR. The authors processed their data as follows. Nucleated cell counts per sample were estimated from amplification of reference gene primers within the assay. To quantify the absolute abundance of each unique TCRbeta CDR3 rearrangement, sequence reads were collapsed and filtered. For each sample, productive Simpson clonality was calculated as the square root of Simpson's diversity index across productive rearrangements. TCRdb mirrors the immuneACCESS table, restricted to in-frame sequences. Some clones are absent from its copies; in checked studies, under half trace to an unresolved V gene, and the reason for the others is unknown. The V and J calls and clone size come from that table; D and trimming were worked out from the DNA. The sample records almost 50,000 clones, less than 80% of which are singletons. About 25% of the sample is held by the ten biggest clonotypes.

Results the study describes overall, beyond this receptor: How much clinical and demographic metadata was included differed by source and by participant, and the metadata was provided uncurated.

This TCR was sampled from a man aged 70-80 years with acute or convalescent COVID-19. Recombination connected TRBV12-3 or TRBV12-4 to TRBJ1-2; TRBD1 is possibly the D segment (5 matching bases). The sequencing sample was made of peripheral blood. This receptor has the CDR3 CASSFATDDGYTF. The sequenced DNA: TGTGCCAGCAGTTTCGCGACAGACGATGGCTACACCTTC.